A single T cell receptor beta chain is shown here with its context. As yet, its antigen is unknown. TCRdb reanalysed the reads using MiXCR and keeps one entry per CDR3 protein. The data contain almost 500,000 distinct CDR3 sequences, approximately 10% of them singletons. CDR1 SGHKS and CDR2 YYEKEE come from the germline V gene (reference sequence). The V and J ends lost 1 base and 2 bases, in that order; junction bases with no gene match: 3. The CDR3 covers 15 residues. This specimen comes from a study of T cell repertoires in cytomegalovirus infection. As for the study in general: Public TCR beta signatures marked donors with CMV infection and the matching HLA.

Overall study results and limits: Clonotype analysis showed dominance of the ex vivo response by HLA-C-restricted CMV-specific TCR beta clonotypes.

The TCR originated in a human donor in good health (CMV status not recorded). Some clones in this sample may be carry-over from other donors' samples. The sequenced sample was PBMCs. The rearrangement links TRBV5-5 to TRBJ2-3; 8 nucleotides align to TRBD1. The CDR3 protein is CASSLRQGTTDTQYF. The CDR3 coding sequence is TGTGCCAGCAGCTTGAGACAGGGGACCACAGATACGCAGTATTTT.